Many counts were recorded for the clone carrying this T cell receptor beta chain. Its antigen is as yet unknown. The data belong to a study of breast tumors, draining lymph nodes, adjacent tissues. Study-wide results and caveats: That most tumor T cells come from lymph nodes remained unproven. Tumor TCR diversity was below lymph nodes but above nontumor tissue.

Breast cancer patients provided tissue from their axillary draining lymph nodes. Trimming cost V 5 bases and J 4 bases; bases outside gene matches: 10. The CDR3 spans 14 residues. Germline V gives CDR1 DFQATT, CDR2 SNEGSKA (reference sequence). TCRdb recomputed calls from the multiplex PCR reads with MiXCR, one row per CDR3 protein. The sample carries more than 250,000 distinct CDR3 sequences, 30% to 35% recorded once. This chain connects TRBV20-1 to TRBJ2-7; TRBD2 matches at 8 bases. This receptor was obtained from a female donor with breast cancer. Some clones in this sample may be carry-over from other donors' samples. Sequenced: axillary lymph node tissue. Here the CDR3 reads CSASTGTRGYEQYF. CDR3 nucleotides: TGCAGTGCTTCTACCGGGACTAGAGGATACGAGCAGTACTTC.